These 31 T cell receptor beta chains were all obtained from the same sample, sequenced in a study of OX40 agonist ivuxolimab in advanced cancers. Using immunoSEQ multiplex PCR, the repertoire was profiled, and TCRdb retains in-frame clones only, with some absent. The table lists nearly 90,000 clones, just under 90% of them singletons, with about 1.6% in the top ten. The specimen was CD4+ or CD8+ T cells sorted from blood, collected in a trial of the OX40 agonist ivuxolimab. These receptors originate from an adult with an advanced solid tumor such as melanoma, head and neck, liver or kidney cancer.

This clone showed up just a few times. The chain has TRBV7-3 and TRBJ2-2; TRBD2 matches 10 bases. This CDR3 contains 16 residues. V dropped 6 bases and J dropped 1; count of bases not matched to a gene: 5. In germline, CDR1 is SGHTA, CDR2 FQGTGA. The CDR3 reads CASRNRLAGNTGELFF. CDR3 nucleotides: TGTGCCAGCAGGAATCGACTAGCGGGGAACACCGGGGAGCTGTTTTTT.

By its share, this clone is medium-sized. The CDR3 sequence: CASSPGQGNNSPLHF. The CDR3 nucleotides are TGTGCCAGCTCACCAGGACAGGGAAATAATTCACCCCTCCACTTT. This sequence joins TRBV18 and TRBJ1-6, with TRBD1 matching over 8 bases. Trimming took 2 bases from V and 5 from J; bases not matched to a gene: 2. CDR1 and CDR2 from the germline V gene are KGHSH and LQKENI. The CDR3 spans 15 residues.

This CDR3 reads CASSLNAGLSSVWHF. The CDR3 DNA reads TGTGCCAGCAGTTTAAACGCAGGCCTTTCCTCGGTGTGGCATTTT. V and J are TRBV27 and TRBJ1-5; D is unclear. Germline loops: CDR1 MNHEY, CDR2 SMNVEV (reference sequence). This CDR3 is built from 15 residues. The germline V and J ends were trimmed by 2 bases and 15 bases, with 23 bases remaining between them.

J is TRBJ2-7 and V is TRBV5-1; 8 bases are shared with TRBD1. V lost 4 bases and J lost 2; bases outside the gene matches: 5. The CDR3 covers 14 residues. Germline CDR1 is SGHRS and CDR2 is YFSETQ. For the CDR3, the DNA is TGCGCCAGCAGCGGAGGACAGGGCCCCTACGAGCAGTACTTC. Its translation: CASSGGQGPYEQYF.

The table lists this clone with a few counts. The V and J genes are TRBV6-6 and TRBJ1-6, with D tentatively TRBD1 (6 bases). V was clipped by 2 bases and J by 7 bases, with 9 bases between them. The CDR3 is made up of 14 amino acids. Per germline, CDR1 MNHNY and CDR2 SVGAGI (reference sequence). DNA for the CDR3: TGTGCCAGCAGTTACGCAGGGGAGAATTCACCCCTCCACTTT. Translating gives CASSYAGENSPLHF.

By sample fraction, this clone is medium-sized. This sequence joins TRBV5-1 and TRBJ2-7; perhaps TRBD1 as D (6 bases). The CDR3 consists of 13 residues. V shed 4 bases and J shed 3 bases, with 11 bases lying between them. Germline V lookup: CDR1 SGHRS, CDR2 YFSETQ. Written as DNA, the CDR3 is TGCGCCAGCAGCAACGCACAGGGCTACGAGCAGTACTTC. Its translation: CASSNAQGYEQYF.

V is TRBV2 and J is TRBJ1-2; D call uncertain. The CDR3 contains 12 residues. The V gene's germline CDR1 is SNHLY and CDR2 FYNNEI. Trimming left V 8 bases short and J 7 bases short, with 14 bases between. Here the CDR3 DNA reads TGTGCCAGCGGAGTGTCGGTAACTGGCTACACCTTC. Protein: CASGVSVTGYTF.

The table lists this clone with a count of one. The rearrangement links TRBV9 to TRBJ2-6; the D gene is possibly TRBD1 (5 bases). This CDR3 spans 16 amino acids. Per germline, CDR1 SGDLS and CDR2 YYNGEE. Trimming cost V 4 bases and J 2 bases, with 13 bases left between them. CDR3 nucleotides: TGTGCCAGCAGCCCCAGGGAAGGGACTGGGGCCAACGTCCTGACTTTC. Amino acid sequence: CASSPREGTGANVLTF.

The table lists this clone with a count of one. CDR3 coding DNA: TGCGCCAGCAGCTTGGAGGGGACAGCGGGTAATTCACCCCTCCACTTT. Its protein is CASSLEGTAGNSPLHF. The chain uses TRBV5-1 and TRBJ1-6, with 7 positions matching TRBD1. Trimming cost V 0 bases and J 6 bases; bases outside gene matches: 6. CDR1 and CDR2 from the germline V gene are SGHRS and YFSETQ. CDR3 size: 16 residues.

The V and J genes are TRBV11-3 and TRBJ2-2; 10 positions match TRBD2. The V gene end was trimmed by 5 bases and the J gene end by 7 bases; junction bases not matched to a gene: 7. The germline V gene has CDR1 SGHNT and CDR2 YENEEA. This CDR3 is 15 amino acids long. The CDR3: CASSRTSGTVGELFF. The CDR3 region has the DNA TGTGCCAGCAGCCGTACTAGCGGGACCGTCGGGGAGCTGTTTTTT.

This chain links TRBV19 with TRBJ2-4, with D hard to call. CDR3 length: 13 amino acids. V lost 1 base and J lost 0, with 1 base in between. From germline, CDR1 is LNHDA and CDR2 SQIVND (reference sequence). The DNA of the CDR3 is TGTGCCAGTAGTATAGGAGCCAAAAACATTCAGTACTTC. Its protein is CASSIGAKNIQYF.

The V call is TRBV19, the J call TRBJ1-2; D is undetermined. The V end lost 5 bases, the J end lost 4 bases, and 14 bases lay between the germline ends. CDR1 is LNHDA and CDR2 is SQIVND in the germline V gene (reference sequence). This CDR3 has 14 amino acids. The CDR3, as DNA: TGTGCCAGTAGTTCAGACACCAGGACCTATGGCTACACCTTC. Its protein is CASSSDTRTYGYTF.

This chain joins TRBV7-9 and TRBJ1-3; TRBD1 matches at 7 bases. From germline, CDR1 is SEHNR and CDR2 FQNEAQ (reference sequence). The CDR3 consists of 14 residues. V lost 6 bases to trimming and J lost 3 bases; unmatched junction nucleotides: 5. The CDR3 coding sequence is TGTGCCAGCAGTCGGCAGGGGGGTGGAAACACCATATATTTT. This sequence encodes CASSRQGGGNTIYF.

V gene TRBV9 combines with J gene TRBJ1-1; 9 positions agree with TRBD1. The V segment lost 3 bases and the J segment 5 bases; nucleotides outside the gene matches: 8. This CDR3 has 15 amino acids. CDR1 is SGDLS and CDR2 is YYNGEE in the germline V gene. The CDR3 DNA is TGTGCCAGCAGCGGCATACAGGGGGCAGGAACTGAAGCTTTCTTT. Translating it yields CASSGIQGAGTEAFF.

The V and J genes are TRBV18 and TRBJ1-1; TRBD1 aligns across 7 bases. Germline values: CDR1 KGHSH, CDR2 LQKENI. The CDR3 extends over 14 amino acids. Trimming removed 0 bases from V and 6 bases from J; junction bases left unmatched: 4. The CDR3 loop is CASSPPNDRAEAFF. As DNA, the CDR3 is TGTGCCAGCTCACCACCAAACGACAGGGCTGAAGCTTTCTTT.

The chain recombines TRBV2 with TRBJ1-2; tentatively, D is TRBD1 (6 bases). Trimming pared 5 bases from V and 2 bases from J, leaving 12 bases between. The CDR3 totals 14 residues. Germline lookup yields CDR1 SNHLY and CDR2 FYNNEI. The CDR3 region has the DNA TGTGCCAGCAGTCCTCGGACAGCCAACTATGGCTACACCTTC. The encoded protein is CASSPRTANYGYTF. The full variable domain, with the rest looked up from reference TRBV2 and TRBJ1-2, is EPEVTQTPSHQVTQMGQEVILRCVPISNHLYFYWYRQILGQKVEFLVSFYNNEISEKSEIFDDQFSVERPDGSNFTLKIRSTKLEDSAMYFCASSPRTANYGYTFGSGTRLTVV.

The V call is TRBV18, the J call TRBJ2-4, with 11 positions matching TRBD2. Germline values: CDR1 KGHSH, CDR2 LQKENI. CDR3 length: 16 residues. The ends lost 6 bases at V and 6 bases at J; junction bases unmatched: 10. The CDR3 DNA reads TGTGCCAGCTCGCCCCTAGCGGGGGGTAGGGGAAACATTCAGTACTTC. It encodes CASSPLAGGRGNIQYF. The full variable domain, with the rest looked up from reference TRBV18 and TRBJ2-4, is NAGVMQNPRHLVRRRGQEARLRCSPMKGHSHVYWYRQLPEEGLKFMVYLQKENIIDESGMPKERFSAEFPKEGPSILRIQQVVRGDSAAYFCASSPLAGGRGNIQYFGAGTRLSVL.

The rearrangement links TRBV5-1 to TRBJ2-1; D is ambiguous. This CDR3 has 13 amino acids. The V and J ends lost 8 bases and 6 bases respectively, with 15 bases between them. Per the germline V gene, CDR1 is SGHRS and CDR2 is YFSETQ. CDR3 in amino acids: CASAPPVVNEQFF. In nucleotides, the CDR3 is TGCGCCAGTGCTCCTCCGGTGGTCAATGAGCAGTTCTTC.

V gene TRBV6-5 combines with J gene TRBJ2-4, with D unclear. The germline V gene encodes CDR1 MNHEY and CDR2 SVGAGI. V gave up 5 bases and J gave up 10 bases, with 6 bases separating them. The length of the CDR3 is 10 residues. The CDR3 DNA follows: TGTGCCAGCAGTCCTAAAATTCAGTACTTC. Encoded protein: CASSPKIQYF.

The J gene is TRBJ2-7, the V gene TRBV27; 11 bases align to TRBD2. This CDR3 contains 15 residues. Germline V gives CDR1 MNHEY, CDR2 SMNVEV (reference sequence). The J segment lost 6 bases and the V segment lost 4 bases, leaving 8 bases of the junction unmatched. CDR3 bases: TGTGCCAGCAGTTCGCAATTAGCGGGAGGGAGCGAGCAGTACTTC. Amino acids: CASSSQLAGGSEQYF.

The genes are TRBV11-3 and TRBJ2-5; 10 nucleotides align to TRBD1. CDR3 size: 17 residues. CDR1 SGHNT and CDR2 YENEEA come from the germline V gene. Losses at the gene ends were 1 base for V and 0 bases for J; bases not matched to a gene: 5. The CDR3 DNA sequence: TGTGCCAGCAGCTTAGGAACCGGGACAGGGGACCAAGAGACCCAGTACTTC. Translation: CASSLGTGTGDQETQYF.

The table lists this clone with a count of one. V gene TRBV29-1 combines with J gene TRBJ2-7, with D possibly called TRBD1 or TRBD2 (6 bases each). The CDR3 is 14 amino acids. V lost 4 bases, J lost 0 bases, and 13 bases lay in between. Germline lookup yields CDR1 SQVTM and CDR2 ANQGSEA. This CDR3 is CSVGGGGSSYEQYF. Written as DNA, the CDR3 is TGCAGCGTTGGTGGAGGGGGATCCTCCTACGAGCAGTACTTC.

The V and J genes are TRBV2 and TRBJ1-1, with D perhaps TRBD1 (5 bases). The V gene's germline CDR1 is SNHLY and CDR2 FYNNEI. The CDR3 covers 14 residues. Trimming removed 1 base from V and 6 bases from J, with 12 bases in between. CDR3 in DNA: TGTGCCAGCAGTGAAGAGGAGGGGATTTCTGAAGCTTTCTTT. Its translation is CASSEEEGISEAFF.

This clone has a single count. The chain combines TRBV11-2 with TRBJ2-1, with D perhaps matching TRBD2 (5 bases). Trimming took off 1 base at V and 8 bases at J, with 12 bases between the two ends. This CDR3 comprises 14 residues. Looked up from germline, CDR1 is SGHAT and CDR2 is FQNNGV. The CDR3 region has the DNA TGTGCCAGCAGCTTAGGGCTAGCAGTGGATGAGCAGTTCTTC. Translated: CASSLGLAVDEQFF.

The rearrangement joins TRBV2 to TRBJ2-1; either TRBD1 or TRBD2 may supply D (5 bases each). V gave up 6 bases and J gave up 3 bases, with 15 bases separating them. Germline V gene data show CDR1 as SNHLY and CDR2 as FYNNEI. The CDR3 loop spans 15 amino acids. The CDR3 spells CASRPGSSNYNEQFF. The CDR3, as DNA: TGTGCCAGCAGGCCAGGGAGTAGTAACTACAATGAGCAGTTCTTC. The complete variable domain, with remaining parts taken from reference TRBV2 and TRBJ2-1, reads EPEVTQTPSHQVTQMGQEVILRCVPISNHLYFYWYRQILGQKVEFLVSFYNNEISEKSEIFDDQFSVERPDGSNFTLKIRSTKLEDSAMYFCASRPGSSNYNEQFFGPGTRLTVL.

V and J are TRBV29-1 and TRBJ1-2, with D unresolved. CDR1 and CDR2 (germline): SQVTM, ANQGSEA. The CDR3 extends over 11 amino acids. Trimming left V 4 bases short and J 2 bases short, with 5 bases between. CDR3 sequence: CSVGGNYGYTF. The DNA for the CDR3 is TGCAGCGTTGGGGGAAACTATGGCTACACCTTC.

In DNA form, the CDR3 reads TGTGCCAGCACCCCCCCAGTGGAGTACGAGCAGTACTTC. Translation: CASTPPVEYEQYF. This sequence joins TRBV27 and TRBJ2-7; D not certain. The germline CDR1 and CDR2 sequences are MNHEY and SMNVEV (reference sequence). The CDR3 totals 13 residues. V was cut by 7 bases and J by 4 bases, with 14 bases left in between.

The chain employs TRBV5-4 and TRBJ2-5; 9 bases map to TRBD1. This CDR3 comprises 16 residues. Germline V gene sequence: CDR1 SGHNT, CDR2 YYREEE (reference sequence). After removal of 3 bases from V and 2 bases from J, the junction contained 8 bases not matched to a gene. The CDR3 reads CASSSRQGVGQETQYF. In DNA, the CDR3 is TGTGCCAGCAGCTCGAGACAGGGGGTTGGGCAAGAGACCCAGTACTTC.

The V and J genes are TRBV7-2 and TRBJ2-7; 10 bases agree with TRBD1. After removal of 5 bases from V and 5 bases from J, the junction contained 9 bases not matched to a gene. Germline values: CDR1 SGHTA, CDR2 FQGNSA. This CDR3 contains 15 residues. CDR3 in amino acids: CASSPQTGGRNEQYF. The DNA of the CDR3 is TGTGCCAGCAGCCCTCAGACAGGGGGCAGGAACGAGCAGTACTTC.

This chain uses TRBV19 with TRBJ1-5, with D possibly TRBD1 on 5 matching bases. The CDR3 contains 15 residues. Germline V lookup: CDR1 LNHDA, CDR2 SQIVND (reference sequence). Trimming cost V 8 bases and J 4 bases, with 18 bases left between them. In DNA, the CDR3 is TGTGCCAGTGAAATAACAGGTCGTGAAAATCAGCCCCAGCATTTT. Amino acid sequence: CASEITGRENQPQHF.

The CDR3 region has the DNA TGTGCCAGTAGTATCAATGCAGGGGGCACTGAAGCTTTCTTT. Translation gives CASSINAGGTEAFF. The chain employs TRBV19 and TRBJ1-1; 7 nucleotides match TRBD1. The germline V gene has CDR1 LNHDA and CDR2 SQIVND (reference sequence). CDR3 size: 14 residues. V dropped 3 bases and J dropped 4; count of bases not matched to a gene: 5.